Each of the 3 T cell receptor beta chains below was sequenced from the same sample in a study of glioma-infiltrating T cells. Using RNA template, CDR3s of TCR alpha and beta were amplified with iRepertoire arm-PCR. MiXCR was run by TCRdb on the multiplex PCR reads, yielding one entry per CDR3 protein. This sample has around 93,000 distinct CDR3 sequences, with approximately 39% found just once. The sequenced sample consisted of glioma tissue, nonneoplastic brain tissue, or PBMCs (not recorded which). These receptors were taken from a human donor with low-grade glioma or glioblastoma, undergoing nonglioma brain surgery, or in good health (not recorded which).

At least ten counts were recorded for this clonotype. The chain links TRBV28 to TRBJ2-7; TRBD2 might be the D (5 bases). Germline CDR1 MDHEN, CDR2 SYDVKM. The ends were cut back, 2 bases at V and 1 base at J, with 12 bases in the middle. CDR3 size: 15 residues. The CDR3 sequence is CASSLRETGSYEQYF. Written as DNA, the CDR3 is TGTGCCAGCAGTTTAAGGGAAACGGGGTCCTACGAGCAGTACTTC.

About this clonotype itself: Germline and junction disagree at one end, which may indicate a read error. V usage is TRBV6-1 and J usage is TRBJ2-1; 7 bases are shared with TRBD1. CDR3 length: 14 amino acids. CDR1 is MNHNS, CDR2 SASEGT, per germline. The CDR3 region has the DNA TGTACCAGCAGGGCCGGGACAGCGTACAATGAGCAGTTCTTC. Protein: CTSRAGTAYNEQFF.

This clonotype was detected ten times or more. The V and J genes are TRBV18 and TRBJ2-7; possible D gene TRBD1, 6 bases. The CDR3 covers 14 residues. Germline CDR1 and CDR2: KGHSH and LQKENI. The V end lost 6 bases, the J end lost 2 bases, and 14 bases lay between the germline ends. The CDR3 nucleotides read TGTGCCAGCTCGGCCGAGACAGGACCCTACGAGCAGTACTTC. Translated: CASSAETGPYEQYF.